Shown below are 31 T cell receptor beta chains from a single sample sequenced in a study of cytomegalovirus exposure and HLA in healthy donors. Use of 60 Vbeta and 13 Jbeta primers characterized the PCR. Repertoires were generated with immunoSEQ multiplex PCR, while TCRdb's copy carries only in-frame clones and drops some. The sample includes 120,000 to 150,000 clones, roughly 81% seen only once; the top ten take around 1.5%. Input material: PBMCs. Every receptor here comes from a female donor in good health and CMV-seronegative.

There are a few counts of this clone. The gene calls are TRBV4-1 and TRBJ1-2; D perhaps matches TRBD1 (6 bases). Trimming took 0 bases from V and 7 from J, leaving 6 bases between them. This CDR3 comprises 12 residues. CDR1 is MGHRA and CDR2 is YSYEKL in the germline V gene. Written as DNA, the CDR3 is TGCGCCAGCAGCCAAGAGGGGGCTGGCTACACCTTC. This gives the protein CASSQEGAGYTF.

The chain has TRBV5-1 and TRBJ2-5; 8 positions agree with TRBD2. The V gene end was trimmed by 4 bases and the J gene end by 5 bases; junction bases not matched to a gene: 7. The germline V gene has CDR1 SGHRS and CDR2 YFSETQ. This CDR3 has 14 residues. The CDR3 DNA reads TGCGCCAGCAGCCTCTCTCGGGGGGGGGAGACCCAGTACTTC. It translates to CASSLSRGGETQYF.

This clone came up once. The CDR3 DNA follows: TGTGCCAGCAGCCAAGTTGCAGGCCGGGGTGAGCAGTTCTTC. As protein: CASSQVAGRGEQFF. The chain links TRBV14 to TRBJ2-1; tentative D call: TRBD2 (5 bases). V lost 1 base and J 9 bases, leaving 13 bases between the germline ends. The germline gives CDR1 SGHDN, CDR2 FVKESK. The CDR3 runs to 14 residues.

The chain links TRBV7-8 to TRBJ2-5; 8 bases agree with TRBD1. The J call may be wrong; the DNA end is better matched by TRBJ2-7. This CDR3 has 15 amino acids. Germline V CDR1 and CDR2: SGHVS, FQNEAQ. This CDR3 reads CASSFGQGGSYEQYF. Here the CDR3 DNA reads TGTGCCAGCAGCTTCGGACAGGGAGGATCCTACGAGCAGTACTTC.

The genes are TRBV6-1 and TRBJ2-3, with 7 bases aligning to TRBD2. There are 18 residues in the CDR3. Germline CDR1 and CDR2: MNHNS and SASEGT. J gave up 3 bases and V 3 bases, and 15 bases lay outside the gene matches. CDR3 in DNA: TGTGCCAGCAGTGATTCGGAGTTGGCGGGAGTCAGTACAGATACGCAGTATTTT. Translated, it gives CASSDSELAGVSTDTQYF.

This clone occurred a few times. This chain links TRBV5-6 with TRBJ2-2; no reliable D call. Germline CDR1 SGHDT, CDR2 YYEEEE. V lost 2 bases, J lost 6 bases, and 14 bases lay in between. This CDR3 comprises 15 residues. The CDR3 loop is CASSFGFIGPGELFF. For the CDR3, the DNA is TGTGCCAGCAGCTTCGGGTTTATTGGTCCCGGGGAGCTGTTTTTT.

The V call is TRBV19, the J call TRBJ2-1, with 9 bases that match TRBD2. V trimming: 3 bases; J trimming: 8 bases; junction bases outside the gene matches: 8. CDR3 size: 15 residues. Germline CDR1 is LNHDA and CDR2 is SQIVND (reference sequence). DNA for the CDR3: TGTGCCAGTAGTATTGGCGGGGGGGCCTGGCATGAGCAGTTCTTC. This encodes CASSIGGGAWHEQFF.

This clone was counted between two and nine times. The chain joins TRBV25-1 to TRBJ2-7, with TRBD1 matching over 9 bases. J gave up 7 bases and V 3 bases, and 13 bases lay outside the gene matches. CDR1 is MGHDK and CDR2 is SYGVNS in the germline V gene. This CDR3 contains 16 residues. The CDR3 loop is CASSDSYRDRAEEQYF. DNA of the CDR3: TGTGCCAGCAGTGATTCATACCGGGACAGGGCGGAAGAGCAGTACTTC.

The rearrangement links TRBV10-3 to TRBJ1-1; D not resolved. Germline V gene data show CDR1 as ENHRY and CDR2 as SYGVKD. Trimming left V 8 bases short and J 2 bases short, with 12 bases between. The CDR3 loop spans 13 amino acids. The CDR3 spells CAIRENINTEAFF. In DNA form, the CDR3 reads TGTGCCATCCGCGAGAATATAAACACTGAAGCTTTCTTT.

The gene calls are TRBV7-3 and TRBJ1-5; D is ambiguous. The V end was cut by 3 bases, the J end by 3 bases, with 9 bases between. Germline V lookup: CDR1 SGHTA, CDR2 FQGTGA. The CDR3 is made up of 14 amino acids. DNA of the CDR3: TGTGCCAGCAGCTTCAGGCCCACCAATCAGCCCCAGCATTTT. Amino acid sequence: CASSFRPTNQPQHF.

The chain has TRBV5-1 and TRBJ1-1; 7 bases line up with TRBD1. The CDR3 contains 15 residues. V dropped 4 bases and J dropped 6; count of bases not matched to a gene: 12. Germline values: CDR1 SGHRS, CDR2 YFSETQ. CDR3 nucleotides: TGCGCCAGCAGCATAAGACAGGGCCTGGATCCTGAAGCTTTCTTT. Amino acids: CASSIRQGLDPEAFF.

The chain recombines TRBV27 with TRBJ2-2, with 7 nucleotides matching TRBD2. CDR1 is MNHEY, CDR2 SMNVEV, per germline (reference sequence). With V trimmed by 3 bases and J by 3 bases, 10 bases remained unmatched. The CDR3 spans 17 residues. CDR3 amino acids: CASSLFVSGEHTGELFF. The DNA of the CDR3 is TGTGCCAGCAGTTTGTTTGTGAGCGGGGAACACACCGGGGAGCTGTTTTTT.

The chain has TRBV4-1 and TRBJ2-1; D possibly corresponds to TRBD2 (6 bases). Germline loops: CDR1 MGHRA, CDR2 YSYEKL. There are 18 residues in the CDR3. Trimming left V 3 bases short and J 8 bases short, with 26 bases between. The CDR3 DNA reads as TGCGCCAGCAGCCATCCCCCCGGTAGAACTAGCTTAGAAGATGAGCAGTTCTTC. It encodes CASSHPPGRTSLEDEQFF.

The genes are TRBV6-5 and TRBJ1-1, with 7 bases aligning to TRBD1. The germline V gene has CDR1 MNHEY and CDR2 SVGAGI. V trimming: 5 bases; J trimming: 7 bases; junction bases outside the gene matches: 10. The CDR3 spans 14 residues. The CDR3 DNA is TGTGCCAGCAGTCTGACAGGGCCTCGGTTTGAAGCTTTCTTT. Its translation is CASSLTGPRFEAFF.

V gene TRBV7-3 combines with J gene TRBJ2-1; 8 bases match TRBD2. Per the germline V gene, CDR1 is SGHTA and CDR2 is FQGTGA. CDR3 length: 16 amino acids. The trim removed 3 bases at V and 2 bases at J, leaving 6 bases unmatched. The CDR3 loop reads CASSFHGGGTYNEQFF. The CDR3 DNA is TGTGCCAGCAGCTTTCATGGCGGGGGGACCTACAATGAGCAGTTCTTC.

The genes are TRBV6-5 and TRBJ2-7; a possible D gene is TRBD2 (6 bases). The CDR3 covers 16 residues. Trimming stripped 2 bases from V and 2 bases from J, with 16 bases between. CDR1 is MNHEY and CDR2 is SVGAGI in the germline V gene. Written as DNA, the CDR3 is TGTGCCAGCAGTTACCCGGGGGAAGGGAGGCCCTACGAGCAGTACTTC. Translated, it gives CASSYPGEGRPYEQYF.

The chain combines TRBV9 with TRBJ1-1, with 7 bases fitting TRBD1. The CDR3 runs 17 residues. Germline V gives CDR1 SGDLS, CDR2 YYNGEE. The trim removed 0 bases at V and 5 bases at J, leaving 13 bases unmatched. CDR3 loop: CASSVVGGQKTQTEAFF. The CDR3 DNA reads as TGTGCCAGCAGCGTAGTTGGGGGACAGAAGACTCAAACTGAAGCTTTCTTT.

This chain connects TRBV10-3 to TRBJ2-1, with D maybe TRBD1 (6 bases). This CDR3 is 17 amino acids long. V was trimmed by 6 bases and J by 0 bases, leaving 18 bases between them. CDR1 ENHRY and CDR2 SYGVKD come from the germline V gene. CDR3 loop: CAIRATGLQSSYNEQFF. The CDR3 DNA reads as TGTGCCATCAGAGCCACAGGGCTGCAAAGCTCCTACAATGAGCAGTTCTTC.

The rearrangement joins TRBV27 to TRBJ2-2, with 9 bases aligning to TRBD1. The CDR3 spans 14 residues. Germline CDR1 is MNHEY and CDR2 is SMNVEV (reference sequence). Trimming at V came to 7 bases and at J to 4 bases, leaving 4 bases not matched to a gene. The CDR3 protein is CASNDRGVTGELFF. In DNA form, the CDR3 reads TGTGCCAGCAACGACAGGGGGGTCACCGGGGAGCTGTTTTTT.

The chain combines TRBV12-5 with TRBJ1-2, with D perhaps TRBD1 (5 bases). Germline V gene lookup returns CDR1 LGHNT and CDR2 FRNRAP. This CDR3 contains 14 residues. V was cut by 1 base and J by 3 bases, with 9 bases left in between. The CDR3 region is CASGLETGHYGYTF. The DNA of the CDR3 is TGTGCTAGTGGTTTGGAAACAGGCCACTATGGCTACACCTTC.

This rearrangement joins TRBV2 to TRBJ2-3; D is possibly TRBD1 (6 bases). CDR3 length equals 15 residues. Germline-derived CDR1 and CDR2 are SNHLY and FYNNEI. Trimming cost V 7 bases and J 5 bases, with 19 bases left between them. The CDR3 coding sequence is TGTGCCAGCACTCGGGATACAGGGAGAAGAGATACGCAGTATTTT. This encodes CASTRDTGRRDTQYF.

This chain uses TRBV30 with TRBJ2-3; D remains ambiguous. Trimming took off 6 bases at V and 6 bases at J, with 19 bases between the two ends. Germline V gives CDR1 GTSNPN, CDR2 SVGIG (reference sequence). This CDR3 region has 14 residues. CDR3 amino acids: CACHDSSTGDTQYF. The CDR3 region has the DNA TGTGCCTGTCACGATAGCTCTACCGGGGATACGCAGTATTTT.

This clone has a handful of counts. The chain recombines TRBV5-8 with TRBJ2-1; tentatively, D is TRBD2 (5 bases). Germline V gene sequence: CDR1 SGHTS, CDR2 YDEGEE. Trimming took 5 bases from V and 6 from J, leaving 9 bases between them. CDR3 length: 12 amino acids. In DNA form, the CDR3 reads TGTGCCAGCAGAAAGAGCGGCAATGAGCAGTTCTTC. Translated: CASRKSGNEQFF.

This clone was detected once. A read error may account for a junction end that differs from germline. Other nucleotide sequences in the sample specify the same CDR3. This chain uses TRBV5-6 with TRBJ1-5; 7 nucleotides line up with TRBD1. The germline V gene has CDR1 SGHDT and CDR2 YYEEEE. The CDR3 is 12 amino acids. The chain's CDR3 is CASSLEGGPSHF. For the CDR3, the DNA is TGCGCCAGCAGCTTGGAAGGGGGCCCCTCACATTTT.

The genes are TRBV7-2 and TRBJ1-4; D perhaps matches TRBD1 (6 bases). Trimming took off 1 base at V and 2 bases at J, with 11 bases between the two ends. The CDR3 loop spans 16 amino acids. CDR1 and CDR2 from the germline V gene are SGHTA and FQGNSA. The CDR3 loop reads CASSLGTAGTNEKLFF. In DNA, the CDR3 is TGTGCCAGCAGCTTAGGGACAGCCGGTACTAATGAAAAACTGTTTTTT.

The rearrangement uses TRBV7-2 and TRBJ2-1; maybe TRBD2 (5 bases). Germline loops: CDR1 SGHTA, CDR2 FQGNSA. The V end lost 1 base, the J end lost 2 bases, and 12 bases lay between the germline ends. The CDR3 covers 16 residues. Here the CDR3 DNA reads TGTGCCAGCAGCTTAGAGCCTAGCTGGGCCTACAATGAGCAGTTCTTC. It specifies CASSLEPSWAYNEQFF.

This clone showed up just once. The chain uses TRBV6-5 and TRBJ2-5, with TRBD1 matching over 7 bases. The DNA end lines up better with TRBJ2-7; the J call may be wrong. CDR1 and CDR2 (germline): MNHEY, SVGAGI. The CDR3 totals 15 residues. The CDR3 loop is CASSFYRGHSYEQYF. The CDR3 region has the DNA TGTGCCAGCAGTTTCTACAGGGGTCACTCCTACGAGCAGTACTTC.

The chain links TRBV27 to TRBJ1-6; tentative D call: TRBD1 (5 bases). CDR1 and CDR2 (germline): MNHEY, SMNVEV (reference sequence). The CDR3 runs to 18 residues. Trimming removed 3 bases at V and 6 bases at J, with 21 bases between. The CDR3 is CASSLGGSVLQVNSPLHF. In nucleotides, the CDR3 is TGTGCCAGCAGTTTGGGTGGTTCGGTTTTACAGGTTAATTCACCCCTCCACTTT.

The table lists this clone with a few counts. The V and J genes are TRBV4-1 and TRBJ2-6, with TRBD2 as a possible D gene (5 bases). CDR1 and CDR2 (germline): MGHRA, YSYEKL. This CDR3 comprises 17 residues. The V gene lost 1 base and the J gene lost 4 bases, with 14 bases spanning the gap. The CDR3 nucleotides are TGCGCCAGCAGCCAAGTGAGAGGGAGTACCGGGGCCAACGTCCTGACTTTC. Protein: CASSQVRGSTGANVLTF.

CDR3 sequence: CASSLAGQISYEQYF. CDR3 nucleotides: TGTGCCAGCAGCTTAGCTGGACAGATCTCTTACGAGCAGTACTTC. V gene TRBV11-3 combines with J gene TRBJ2-7; tentative D call: TRBD1 (6 bases). Germline V gene lookup returns CDR1 SGHNT and CDR2 YENEEA. V dropped 1 base and J dropped 4 bases, with 14 bases sitting between them. The CDR3 contains 15 residues.

The CDR3 DNA sequence: TGTGCCAGCAGTGAACCGCAGACTAGCGGGGACCAGTTCTTC. Its protein product is CASSEPQTSGDQFF. The chain carries TRBV6-1 and TRBJ2-1; 11 bases align to TRBD2. With 2 bases clipped from V and 13 bases from J, the junction kept 7 bases outside the gene matches. The CDR3 covers 14 residues. The germline V gene encodes CDR1 MNHNS and CDR2 SASEGT.